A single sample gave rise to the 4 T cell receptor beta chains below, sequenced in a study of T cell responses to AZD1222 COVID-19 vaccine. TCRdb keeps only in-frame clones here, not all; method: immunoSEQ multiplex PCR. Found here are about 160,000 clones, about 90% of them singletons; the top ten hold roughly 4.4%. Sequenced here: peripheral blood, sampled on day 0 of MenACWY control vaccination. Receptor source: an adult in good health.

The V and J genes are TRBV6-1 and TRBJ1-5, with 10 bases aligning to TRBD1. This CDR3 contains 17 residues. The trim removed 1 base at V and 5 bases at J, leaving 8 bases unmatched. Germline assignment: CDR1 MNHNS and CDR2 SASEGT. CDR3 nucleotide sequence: TGTGCCAGCAGTGAAGTAGGCTGGGACAGGGGTCATCAGCCCCAGCATTTT. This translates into CASSEVGWDRGHQPQHF.

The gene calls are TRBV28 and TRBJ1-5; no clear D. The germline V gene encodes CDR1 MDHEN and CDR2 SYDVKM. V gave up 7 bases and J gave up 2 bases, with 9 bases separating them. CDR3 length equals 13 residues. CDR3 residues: CASKVGGNQPQHF. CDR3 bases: TGTGCCAGCAAAGTGGGAGGCAATCAGCCCCAGCATTTT.

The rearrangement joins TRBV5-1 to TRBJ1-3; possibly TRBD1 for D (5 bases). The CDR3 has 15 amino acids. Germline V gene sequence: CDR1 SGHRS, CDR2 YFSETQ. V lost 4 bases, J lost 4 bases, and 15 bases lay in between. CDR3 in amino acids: CASSGDPWVGNTIYF. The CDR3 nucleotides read TGCGCCAGCAGCGGGGACCCTTGGGTCGGAAACACCATATATTTT. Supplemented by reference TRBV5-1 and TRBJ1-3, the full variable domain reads KAGVTQTPRYLIKTRGQQVTLSCSPISGHRSVSWYQQTPGQGLQFLFEYFSETQRNKGNFPGRFSGRQFSNSRSEMNVSTLELGDSALYLCASSGDPWVGNTIYFGEGSWLTVV.

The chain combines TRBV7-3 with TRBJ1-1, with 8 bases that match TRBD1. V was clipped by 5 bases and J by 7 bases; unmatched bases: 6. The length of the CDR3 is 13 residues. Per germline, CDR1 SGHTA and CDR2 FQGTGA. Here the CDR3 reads CASSLGQGIEAFF. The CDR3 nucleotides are TGTGCCAGCAGCCTCGGACAGGGAATTGAAGCTTTCTTT.